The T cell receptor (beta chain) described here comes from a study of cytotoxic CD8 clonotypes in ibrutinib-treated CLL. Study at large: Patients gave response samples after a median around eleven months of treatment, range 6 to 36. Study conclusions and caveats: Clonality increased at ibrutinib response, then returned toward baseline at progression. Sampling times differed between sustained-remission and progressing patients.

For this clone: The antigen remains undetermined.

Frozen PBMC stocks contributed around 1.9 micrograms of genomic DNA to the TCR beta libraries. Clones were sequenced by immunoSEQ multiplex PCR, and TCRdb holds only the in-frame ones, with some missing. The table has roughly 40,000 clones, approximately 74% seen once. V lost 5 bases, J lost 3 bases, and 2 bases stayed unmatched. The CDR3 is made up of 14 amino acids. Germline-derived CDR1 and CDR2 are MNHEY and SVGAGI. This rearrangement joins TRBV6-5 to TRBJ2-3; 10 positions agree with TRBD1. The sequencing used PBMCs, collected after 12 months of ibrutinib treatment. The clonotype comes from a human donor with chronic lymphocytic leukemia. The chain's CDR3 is CASSLGQGTDTQYF. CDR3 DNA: TGTGCCAGCAGTCTGGGACAGGGGACAGATACGCAGTATTTT.